One T cell receptor beta chain is described in this entry. The sample comes from a study of blood T cell repertoires in COVID-19. Germline V gene sequence: CDR1 SEHNR, CDR2 FQNEAQ (reference sequence). V was trimmed by 5 bases and J by 12 bases, leaving 6 bases between them. The CDR3 is made up of 9 amino acids. Assignment of participants to cohorts was predicated upon participant-reported clinical history. What the recovered Cohort 3 donors had was two negative PCRs, clearance, or symptom resolution. Under the authors' procedure: Estimation of nucleated cell counts was performed using reference gene primer amplification. Using immunoSEQ multiplex PCR, the repertoire was profiled, and TCRdb retains in-frame clones only, with some absent. Clonal size and the V and J genes are those of that table, whereas D and trimming came from the DNA. Among some 170,000 clones listed, 84% were seen once.

This sequence joins TRBV7-9 and TRBJ2-3; D not certain. Sequencing was performed on PBMCs or T cells enriched from blood (not recorded which). The clonotype comes from a man aged 50-60 years who had recovered from COVID-19. The CDR3 loop is CASSQVQYF. CDR3 nucleotide sequence: TGTGCCAGCAGCCAGGTACAGTATTTT.